These T cell receptor beta chains were read from a single sample in a study of PD-1 blockade in classical Hodgkin lymphoma. Produced via immunoSEQ multiplex PCR; TCRdb's table is partial and in-frame only. The data hold tens of thousands of clones, with roughly nine tenths observed a single time. Material: peripheral blood mononuclear cells (PBMCs), obtained before the second cycle of nivolumab. These receptors were collected from a human donor with classical Hodgkin lymphoma. Both conserved end residues are part of each CDR3. A D gene is named only where the DNA matches it firmly. For some rows the clone size is stated as once, few or many, or as a class when expanded; others skip it.

>-|TRBJ2-7|-|TRBV5-4
TGTGCCAGCAGCTTGGTAGGCAGGGGATACGAGCAGTACTTC
CASSLVGRGYEQYF
>-|TRBJ1-4|-|TRBV18
TGTGCCAGCTCACCAAGGGCAGAGAATGAAAAACTGTTTTTT
CASSPRAENEKLFF
>TRBD1|TRBJ1-5|once|TRBV7-8
TGTGCCAGCAGCTTATCCGGGACAGGGGCAAATCAGCCCCAGCATTTT
CASSLSGTGANQPQHF
>-|TRBJ2-5|-|TRBV20-1
TGCAGTGTAGCGCTTGGAGAGACCCAGTACTTC
CSVALGETQYF
>TRBD2|TRBJ2-3|-|TRBV11-2
TGTGCCAGCAGCACCCGGACTAGCGGGAGGGCGGCAGATACGCAGTATTTT
CASSTRTSGRAADTQYF
>-|TRBJ2-5|once|TRBV7-8
TGTGCCAGCAGCTTGGGTCTAGGCGACGAGACCCAGTACTTC
CASSLGLGDETQYF
>TRBD2|TRBJ2-1|-|TRBV4-2
TGTGCCAGCAGCCAAGTAGCGGGGTACAATGAGCAGTTCTTC
CASSQVAGYNEQFF
>-|TRBJ2-3|-|TRBV27
TGTGCCAGCAGTCCCACTTACAGGGAAGGTAGGGGCACAGATACGCAGTATTTT
CASSPTYREGRGTDTQYF
>-|TRBJ1-5|-|TRBV7-2
TGTGCCAGCAGCTCAGGGGTATATAGCAATCAGCCCCAGCATTTT
CASSSGVYSNQPQHF
>-|TRBJ1-4|-|TRBV28
TGTGCCAGCAGTCAGTGGGATAATGAAAAACTGTTTTTT
CASSQWDNEKLFF
>-|TRBJ2-1|-|TRBV30
TGTGCCTGGAGGACAGGAACCTACAATGAGCAGTTCTTC
CAWRTGTYNEQFF
>-|TRBJ2-3|-|TRBV28
TGTGCCAGCAGTTTCGGCAGATACACAGATACGCAGTATTTT
CASSFGRYTDTQYF
>TRBD2|TRBJ2-1|-|TRBV5-4
TGTGCCGGGGCGGGGGATGAGGCGAGAGATGAGCAGTTCTTC
CAGAGDEARDEQFF
>TRBD2|TRBJ2-7|-|TRBV9
TGTGCCAGCAGCGTAGGGAGCGGGAGAATGTACGAGCAGTACTTC
CASSVGSGRMYEQYF
>TRBD2|TRBJ2-5|-|TRBV23-1
TGCGCCAGCAGCGCCGACCGCCCCGGAGCGGGGACCGCGGAGACCCAGTACTTC
CASSADRPGAGTAETQYF
>TRBD1|TRBJ2-5|-|TRBV5-1
TGCGCCAGCAGCCCCGACAGGGCCCCTCGGAACTTC
CASSPDRAPRNF
>TRBD1|TRBJ1-2|-|TRBV29-1
TGCAGCGTAGACAGGGGATACGGCTACACCTTC
CSVDRGYGYTF
>TRBD1|TRBJ1-4|-|TRBV6-6
TGTGCCAGCAGTTACCCAAGGGCAGGGGGGAATGAAGAACTGTTTTTT
CASSYPRAGGNEELFF
>TRBD2|TRBJ2-7|-|TRBV19
TGTGCCGGTAGGGGTGGGAGGGCCGCCCACGAGCAGTACTTC
CAGRGGRAAHEQYF
>TRBD2|TRBJ2-7|few|TRBV4-1
TGCGCCAGCAGCCTTACTAGCGGGAGGTACGAGCAGTACTTC
CASSLTSGRYEQYF
>-|TRBJ2-3|-|TRBV11-3
TGTGCCAGCAGCTTACGACCTTTGGATACGCAGTATTTT
CASSLRPLDTQYF
>-|TRBJ2-7|-|TRBV18
TGTGCCAGCTCACCAACCCGAGGTTACGAGCAGTACTTC
CASSPTRGYEQYF
>-|TRBJ2-2|-|TRBV2
TGTGCCAGCAGTCCAGACTCGGCCGGGGAGCTGTTTTTT
CASSPDSAGELFF
>TRBD1|TRBJ1-2|-|TRBV7-2
TGTGCCAGCAGCGAAACAGGGGGCGCGGACTATGGCTACACCTTC
CASSETGGADYGYTF
>-|TRBJ2-7|-|TRBV6-5
TGTGCCAGCAGTTACAGGGGACCCCCCTACGAGCAGTACTTC
CASSYRGPPYEQYF
>TRBD1|TRBJ1-6|medium-sized|TRBV6-5
TGTGCCAGCAGGCAGGGGGCGCCTAATTCACCCCTCCACTTT
CASRQGAPNSPLHF
>TRBD2|TRBJ2-3|-|TRBV28
TGTGCCAGCAGTTTTAGGATTAGCGGGAAAGGTACGCAGTATTTT
CASSFRISGKGTQYF
>-|TRBJ2-1|-|TRBV7-3
TGTGCCAGCAGCTTGAGCGGAGCACTTTACAATGAGCAGTTCTTC
CASSLSGALYNEQFF
>-|TRBJ1-2|once|TRBV29-1
TGCAGCGTTGAAGACTTACAGGGAACGGGCTACACCTTC
CSVEDLQGTGYTF
>TRBD1|TRBJ2-7|-|TRBV5-1
TGCGCCAGCAGCTGGGACAGCTCCTACGAGCAGTACTTC
CASSWDSSYEQYF
>-|TRBJ2-1|few|TRBV10-3
TGTGCCATCAGTGAGTCCCGTCCGGGAGATGAGCAGTTCTTC
CAISESRPGDEQFF
>-|TRBJ2-6|-|TRBV5-1
TGCGCCAGCAGCTTCCAGGGCTCTGGGGCCAACGTCCTGACTTTC
CASSFQGSGANVLTF
>TRBD2|TRBJ2-7|-|TRBV28
TGTGCCAGCAGTTTAACCGGGACTAGCGCCTACGAGCAGTACTTC
CASSLTGTSAYEQYF
>TRBD2|TRBJ2-7|-|TRBV4-2
TGTGCCAGCAGCCAAGAAGGGTGGCTAGCGGGAGAGTACGAGCAGTACTTC
CASSQEGWLAGEYEQYF
>-|TRBJ1-5|-|TRBV28
TGTGCCAGCAGTTCCCGCAGGGGAGTCAGCAATCAGCCCCAGCATTTT
CASSSRRGVSNQPQHF
>TRBD1|TRBJ2-5|-|TRBV2
TGTGCCAGCACCGAGGTGGACAGGGGCCGCCATAGGGCCCAGTACTTC
CASTEVDRGRHRAQYF
>-|TRBJ2-7|-|TRBV7-2
TGTGCCAGCAGCTTAGACGGCAGGGGATCCGAGCAGTACTTC
CASSLDGRGSEQYF
>-|TRBJ1-2|-|TRBV6-5
TGTGCCAGCAGCGCTGCCCCGGGGCTAAATGGCTACACCTTC
CASSAAPGLNGYTF
>TRBD2|TRBJ2-7|-|TRBV7-6
TGTGCCAGCAGCGCAGCAAGCGGGAGGACCGAGCAGTACTTC
CASSAASGRTEQYF
>TRBD1|TRBJ1-2|-|TRBV27
TGTGCCAGCAGTTCTTACGGGACAGGGTCGAACTATGGCTACACCTTC
CASSSYGTGSNYGYTF
>TRBD1|TRBJ1-2|-|TRBV7-8
TGTGCCAGCAGCTTAAGAGGGGGCTCCGACTATGGCTACACCTTC
CASSLRGGSDYGYTF
>-|TRBJ2-6|-|TRBV19
TGTGCCAGTAGTATAGTGGGGGGTTCCGTTTACTCTGGGGCCAACGTCCTGACTTTC
CASSIVGGSVYSGANVLTF
>TRBD1|TRBJ1-2|few|TRBV4-1
TGCGCCAGCAGCCAAGAGACACAGGGGCCCCGGGGCTACACCTTC
CASSQETQGPRGYTF
>TRBD1|TRBJ2-7|-|TRBV6-5
TGTGCCAGCAGTTACTCGACGGGACAGAGATTCTACGAGCAGTACTTC
CASSYSTGQRFYEQYF
>-|TRBJ1-2|few|TRBV7-8
TGTGCCAGCAGCTCCGGGGGGGGTAGTGGCTACACCTTC
CASSSGGGSGYTF
>TRBD1|TRBJ2-7|-|TRBV10-1
TGCGCCAGCAGCCTGACCCGACAGGGGTACGAGCAGTACTTC
CASSLTRQGYEQYF
>-|TRBJ2-1|-|TRBV9
TGTGCCAGCAGCGTAGCCCTAGCCGGTGAGCAGTTCTTC
CASSVALAGEQFF
>-|TRBJ2-7|-|TRBV28
TGTGCCAGCAGTACCAACTACGAGCAGTACTTC
CASSTNYEQYF
>-|TRBJ2-6|once|TRBV19
TGTGCCAGTAGTATTTTGAACTCTGGGGCCAACGTCCTGACTTTC
CASSILNSGANVLTF
>TRBD2|TRBJ2-3|once|TRBV2
TGTGCCAGCAGAGCATCTCGACTAGCGGCCCACGGGGATACGCAGTATTTT
CASRASRLAAHGDTQYF
>-|TRBJ1-1|few|TRBV20-1
TGCAGTGCTAGAGGACCCCGGGAAGCTTTCTTT
CSARGPREAFF
>-|TRBJ1-2|-|TRBV7-3
TGTGCCAGCAGCCCACGTCGGAGGCTGGACTATGGCTACACCTTC
CASSPRRRLDYGYTF
>TRBD2|TRBJ2-3|-|TRBV5-4
TGTGCCAGCAGCTTGGGGGGAGGGTTCACAGATACGCAGTATTTT
CASSLGGGFTDTQYF
>TRBD1|TRBJ2-7|few|TRBV5-6
TGTGCCAGCAGTCCTTCACAGGGGGTGTACTACGAGCAGTACTTC
CASSPSQGVYYEQYF
>TRBD1|TRBJ1-2|-|TRBV27
TGTGCCAGCAGTATACTGGACAGGGCCTACTATGGCTACACCTTC
CASSILDRAYYGYTF
>-|TRBJ2-1|-|TRBV7-9
TGTGCCAGCGAAAAGGAGCGAGGTGAGCAGTTCTTC
CASEKERGEQFF
>-|TRBJ2-7|-|TRBV2
TGTGCCATAGGACAACCCTACGAGCAGTACTTC
CAIGQPYEQYF
>-|TRBJ2-7|-|TRBV27
TGTGCCAGCAGTATCCCCGACAGATCCGAGCAGTACTTC
CASSIPDRSEQYF
>-|TRBJ1-5|-|TRBV5-6
TGTGCCAGCAGCTTGGGTGGGGGGAATAGCAATCAGCCCCAGCATTTT
CASSLGGGNSNQPQHF